This entry features one T cell receptor beta chain sequence. The data were obtained in a study of OX40 agonist ivuxolimab in advanced cancers. Generated by immunoSEQ multiplex PCR, the TCRdb table keeps only in-frame clones and is missing some. The table has just over 80,000 clones, 80% to 90% seen once. CDR1 is SGHRS, CDR2 YFSETQ, per germline. The CDR3 is 15 residues long. The ends lost 0 bases at V and 1 base at J; junction bases unmatched: 3. The chain carries TRBV5-1 and TRBJ2-7, with TRBD2 matching 8 bases. The specimen was CD4+ or CD8+ T cells sorted from blood, collected in a trial of the OX40 agonist ivuxolimab. The clonotype was recovered from an adult with an advanced solid tumor such as melanoma, head and neck, liver or kidney cancer. The chain's CDR3 is CASSLAVAGSYEQYF. The CDR3 DNA reads TGCGCCAGCAGCTTGGCGGTAGCGGGGTCCTACGAGCAGTACTTC.